The present entry profiles one TCR beta chain with its context. CDR1 is KGHSH and CDR2 is LQKENI in the germline V gene. V was pared by 2 bases and J by 3 bases, with 3 bases of the junction left unmatched. The CDR3 runs 14 residues. This sample is drawn from a study of blood T cell repertoires in COVID-19. Assay: immunoSEQ multiplex PCR; the TCRdb copy retains only in-frame clones and omits some. The sample carries around 130,000 clones, 70% to 90% recorded once. The genes are TRBV18 and TRBJ2-7, with 8 bases identical to TRBD1. Sequencing used peripheral blood. This TCR was recovered from a human donor in a cohort sampled during active COVID-19. CDR3 in DNA: TGTGCCAGCTCACCAGGGACAGGCGTCTACGAGCAGTACTTC. It specifies CASSPGTGVYEQYF.